These 22 T cell receptor beta chains were all obtained from the same sample, sequenced in a study of shared clonotypes between healthy human individuals. The protocol was immunoSEQ multiplex PCR, while the TCRdb copy is restricted to in-frame clones and leaves out a portion. There are over a million clones in the sample; more than 95% occur only once, and roughly 1.1% lies in the top ten. Sequencing used naive CD4+ T cells sorted from blood. The subset denotes: CD45RA+ positively selected. Receptors were obtained from a man aged 25 to 45 in good health.

V gene TRBV7-2 combines with J gene TRBJ2-1, with 10 nucleotides matching TRBD2. The CDR3 runs 17 residues. Germline V CDR1 and CDR2: SGHTA, FQGNSA. V dropped 4 bases and J dropped 0; count of bases not matched to a gene: 6. DNA of the CDR3: TGTGCCAGCAGCTGGGGACTAGCGCAAAGCTCCTACAATGAGCAGTTCTTC. This sequence encodes CASSWGLAQSSYNEQFF.

V usage is TRBV6-1 and J usage is TRBJ2-7; D gene ambiguous. Germline CDR1 and CDR2: MNHNS and SASEGT. Trimming pared 4 bases from V and 2 bases from J, leaving 15 bases between. This CDR3 has 15 amino acids. The CDR3 nucleotides read TGTGCCAGCAGTGCTGCCGGTCACCAACCCTACGAGCAGTACTTC. Protein product: CASSAAGHQPYEQYF.

This sequence joins TRBV6-1 and TRBJ1-5; D unresolved. V shed 5 bases and J shed 0 bases, with 8 bases lying between them. The V gene's germline CDR1 is MNHNS and CDR2 SASEGT. This CDR3 spans 14 amino acids. The CDR3 region is CASSRRDSNQPQHF. CDR3 DNA sequence: TGTGCCAGCAGTCGGCGGGATAGCAATCAGCCCCAGCATTTT.

V and J are TRBV11-2 and TRBJ1-1; D perhaps matches TRBD1 (5 bases). Looked up from germline, CDR1 is SGHAT and CDR2 is FQNNGV. The ends were cut back, 1 base at V and 0 bases at J, with 18 bases in the middle. The CDR3 extends over 18 amino acids. CDR3 in amino acids: CASSLGQIRRYMNTEAFF. CDR3 DNA sequence: TGTGCCAGCAGCTTAGGACAGATCAGAAGATACATGAACACTGAAGCTTTCTTT.

Of note for this clone: Other DNA sequences in this sample translate to the same CDR3. This rearrangement joins TRBV4-3 to TRBJ2-5; D gene unclear. CDR1 LGHNA and CDR2 YSLEER come from the germline V gene. The CDR3 has 13 amino acids. The ends were cut back, 3 bases at V and 5 bases at J, with 10 bases in the middle. CDR3 sequence reads: CASSQARGETQYF. The DNA for the CDR3 is TGCGCCAGCAGCCAGGCCCGAGGCGAGACCCAGTACTTC.

This sequence joins TRBV19 and TRBJ1-5; 8 bases match TRBD1. The CDR3 runs 16 residues. The ends lost 6 bases at V and 4 bases at J; junction bases unmatched: 11. The V gene's germline CDR1 is LNHDA and CDR2 SQIVND (reference sequence). The CDR3, as DNA: TGTGCCAGTAGAACCAGGGGGCTGAGCACAAATCAGCCCCAGCATTTT. Its protein is CASRTRGLSTNQPQHF.

This clone was seen a single time. The same CDR3 also results from other DNA sequences found in this sample. This chain links TRBV28 with TRBJ2-1; the D gene is possibly TRBD1 (5 bases). The germline V gene has CDR1 MDHEN and CDR2 SYDVKM. The CDR3 consists of 13 residues. Trimming shortened V by 6 bases and J by 3 bases, and 9 bases separated the two germline ends. CDR3: CASSPDSYNEQFF. The CDR3 nucleotides are TGTGCCAGCAGCCCCGACAGCTACAATGAGCAGTTCTTC.

This clone was seen more than once but under ten times. Other DNA variants within this sample encode the same CDR3. V gene TRBV9 combines with J gene TRBJ2-7, with D possibly being TRBD2 (5 bases). This CDR3 is 14 amino acids long. Trimming shortened V by 0 bases and J by 0 bases, and 7 bases separated the two germline ends. Germline values: CDR1 SGDLS, CDR2 YYNGEE. This CDR3 is CASSVDGNSYEQYF. CDR3 in DNA: TGTGCCAGCAGCGTAGACGGGAACTCCTACGAGCAGTACTTC.

This clone came up once. V and J are TRBV10-3 and TRBJ1-3; TRBD1 might be the D (5 bases). Trimming shortened V by 6 bases and J by 2 bases, and 8 bases separated the two germline ends. Germline CDR1 is ENHRY and CDR2 is SYGVKD. This CDR3 region has 13 residues. The CDR3 here is CAIRGETGNTIYF. CDR3 nucleotide sequence: TGTGCCATCAGAGGGGAAACTGGAAACACCATATATTTT.

The count of this clone is one. This chain links TRBV18 with TRBJ2-1, with 8 bases that match TRBD2. The CDR3 is 15 amino acids. V trimming: 3 bases; J trimming: 6 bases; junction bases outside the gene matches: 7. The germline V gene encodes CDR1 KGHSH and CDR2 LQKENI. For the CDR3, the DNA is TGTGCCAGCTCACCCCCATCGGGAGGGCCCAATGAGCAGTTCTTC. Its translation: CASSPPSGGPNEQFF.

The chain recombines TRBV28 with TRBJ2-1; 11 bases align to TRBD2. CDR1 and CDR2 (germline): MDHEN, SYDVKM. V trimming: 5 bases; J trimming: 7 bases; junction bases outside the gene matches: 10. This CDR3 is 16 amino acids long. CDR3 sequence (DNA): TGTGCCAGCAGTGCGGCGACTAGCGGGATGCGGAATGAGCAGTTCTTC. Translating gives CASSAATSGMRNEQFF.

The V gene is TRBV7-9, the J gene TRBJ1-1, with D hard to call. Trimming took 6 bases from V and 1 from J, leaving 15 bases between them. The CDR3 length is 15 residues. CDR1 SEHNR and CDR2 FQNEAQ come from the germline V gene (reference sequence). CDR3 region: CASSFPLDPNTEAFF. The DNA for the CDR3 is TGTGCCAGCAGTTTTCCCCTGGACCCGAACACTGAAGCTTTCTTT.

Of note for this clone: Other DNA sequences in this specimen translate into the identical CDR3. V gene TRBV9 combines with J gene TRBJ2-5; no clear D. The CDR3 is made up of 13 amino acids. CDR1 and CDR2 (germline): SGDLS, YYNGEE. V lost 4 bases to trimming and J lost 3 bases, with 10 bases between them. CDR3 region: CASSRTAEETQYF. CDR3 coding DNA: TGTGCCAGCAGCCGGACGGCCGAAGAGACCCAGTACTTC.

The chain is built from TRBV4-3 and TRBJ2-3; no reliable D call. The V end lost 1 base, the J end lost 5 bases, and 13 bases lay between the germline ends. CDR1 is LGHNA, CDR2 YSLEER, per germline. The CDR3 has 15 residues. CDR3 loop: CASSQGVERLDTQYF. The CDR3 bases are TGCGCCAGCAGCCAAGGGGTGGAGCGCCTAGATACGCAGTATTTT.

The rearrangement joins TRBV5-4 to TRBJ2-5; 10 nucleotides align to TRBD2. Unmatched junction bases numbered 3, after V lost 3 bases and J lost 1 base. CDR1 SGHNT and CDR2 YYREEE come from the germline V gene (reference sequence). The CDR3 has 15 amino acids. CDR3 nucleotide sequence: TGTGCCAGCAGCTCCTGGACTAGCGGCCAAGAGACCCAGTACTTC. Its protein is CASSSWTSGQETQYF.

The chain uses TRBV2 and TRBJ2-7; 8 bases match TRBD1. V shed 6 bases and J 4 bases; nucleotides not matched to a gene: 11. Germline loops: CDR1 SNHLY, CDR2 FYNNEI. CDR3 length equals 15 residues. The CDR3 loop is CASRAQTGGRYEQYF. Written as DNA, the CDR3 is TGTGCCAGCAGGGCCCAAACAGGGGGACGGTACGAGCAGTACTTC.

The V and J genes are TRBV5-1 and TRBJ2-4; D is unclear. The CDR3 has 15 amino acids. With 0 bases removed from V and 3 bases from J, the gap between germline ends came to 10 bases. Germline CDR1 SGHRS, CDR2 YFSETQ. In nucleotides, the CDR3 is TGCGCCAGCAGCTTGGGGGGTGACGGCAAAAACATTCAGTACTTC. Protein sequence: CASSLGGDGKNIQYF.

The rearrangement joins TRBV2 to TRBJ2-1, with TRBD2 matching over 8 bases. CDR1 is SNHLY, CDR2 FYNNEI, per germline. CDR3 length: 15 residues. V shed 7 bases, J shed 6 bases, and the junction held 11 bases outside the gene matches. The CDR3 loop reads CASTRRAGVPNEQFF. The CDR3 DNA follows: TGTGCCAGCACCCGCCGAGCGGGAGTCCCCAATGAGCAGTTCTTC.

This clone was observed a single time. V and J are TRBV7-8 and TRBJ2-7, with 8 bases that match TRBD1. The CDR3 is 14 amino acids. CDR1 and CDR2 (germline): SGHVS, FQNEAQ. V lost 5 bases, J lost 5 bases, and 8 bases stayed unmatched. CDR3 region: CASSGRTGKHEQYF. For the CDR3, the DNA is TGTGCCAGCAGCGGTCGGACAGGGAAACACGAGCAGTACTTC.

The chain couples TRBV19 to TRBJ1-5; TRBD1 matches 7 bases. The V gene end was trimmed by 6 bases and the J gene end by 9 bases; junction bases not matched to a gene: 8. The CDR3 consists of 13 residues. Germline V CDR1 and CDR2: LNHDA, SQIVND (reference sequence). The CDR3 here is CASRWTGQGPQHF. The DNA for the CDR3 is TGTGCCAGTAGATGGACAGGCCAAGGGCCCCAGCATTTT.

The rearrangement links TRBV19 to TRBJ2-1; 14 positions match TRBD2. V shed 5 bases and J 7 bases; nucleotides not matched to a gene: 7. Per the germline V gene, CDR1 is LNHDA and CDR2 is SQIVND (reference sequence). CDR3 length: 16 amino acids. This CDR3 is CASSYRLAGGLNEQFF. CDR3 nucleotide sequence: TGTGCCAGTAGTTATAGACTAGCGGGAGGGTTGAATGAGCAGTTCTTC.

This chain links TRBV4-3 with TRBJ2-7, with 11 bases lining up with TRBD1. Germline CDR1 LGHNA, CDR2 YSLEER. The CDR3 is 15 residues long. Trimming cost V 1 base and J 2 bases; bases outside gene matches: 1. The CDR3 bases are TGCGCCAGCAGCCAAGGGGGACAGGGGGCCTACGAGCAGTACTTC. Its translation is CASSQGGQGAYEQYF.